This TCR beta chain emerged from a study of blood T cell repertoires in COVID-19. Germline V gene sequence: CDR1 MGHDK, CDR2 SYGVNS. The CDR3 spans 13 residues. V was clipped by 6 bases and J by 3 bases, with 11 bases between them. The repertoire was sequenced with immunoSEQ multiplex PCR; TCRdb's copy has only in-frame clones and lacks some. Among 300,000 to 350,000 clones listed, about 90% were seen once. The source of this sequence is a young woman who had recovered from COVID-19. The chain has TRBV25-1 and TRBJ1-2, with a possible D match to TRBD1 (6 bases). Sample: peripheral blood. The CDR3 bases are TGTGCCAGCAGCAGGGGTTTGTACTATGGCTACACCTTC. This sequence encodes CASSRGLYYGYTF.